These T cell receptor beta chains were read from a single sample in a study of T cell repertoires in cytomegalovirus infection. For these receptors, no antigen is known. One entry per CDR3 protein, called by TCRdb with MiXCR from the reads. The sample has more than 300,000 distinct CDR3 sequences, nearly 35% seen once. The sample consisted of cultured PBMCs, taken from culture after CMV antigen stimulation. The receptors derive from a human donor in good health (CMV status not recorded). Some clones in this sample may be carry-over from other donors' samples. CDR3s include the opening cysteine and the closing phenylalanine or tryptophan. The D gene is left open where the match is weak. Size tells how often a clone was seen (once, few, many) or the class of an expanded clone, and some rows leave it out.

TRBJ2-1	TRBD2	TRBV7-2	many	TGTGCCAGCAGCTTAGCCGGGACACCCAGACTAGCGGGATTACTCAATGAGCAGTTCTTC	CASSLAGTPRLAGLLNEQFF
TRBJ2-2	-	TRBV19	-	TGTGCCAGTAGTACGACGGGACGTATGGCCGGGGAGCTGTTTTTT	CASSTTGRMAGELFF
TRBJ2-1	TRBD2	TRBV12-3/TRBV12-4	few	TGTGCCAGCAGTTTATCGGGAGGGCCAGGCAATGAGCAGTTCTTC	CASSLSGGPGNEQFF
TRBJ1-3	-	TRBV7-8	many	TGTGCCAGCAGCCCCTATAGGGTCGTACCCCCTTCCTCTGGAAACACCATATATTTT	CASSPYRVVPPSSGNTIYF
TRBJ1-1	-	TRBV30	few	TGTGCCTGGAGTAGCGGGGGGCTAGGGCACACTGAAGCTTTCTTT	CAWSSGGLGHTEAFF
TRBJ2-1	-	TRBV7-2	many	TGTGCCAGCAGCTTATTTTTTGGCAGGGAGGTTAGGAATGAGCAGTTCTTC	CASSLFFGREVRNEQFF
TRBJ1-4	-	TRBV29-1	-	TGCAGCGTTGAAGTCGCCCGAGCTGGAAAACTGTTTTTT	CSVEVARAGKLFF
TRBJ1-4	-	TRBV4-1	-	TGCGCCAGCAGCCAGCCCCGTGGGTTATCTGAAAAACTGTTTTTT	CASSQPRGLSEKLFF
TRBJ1-1	-	TRBV6-5	-	TGTGCCAGCAGTTACACGTATTTGAACACTGAAGCTTTCTTT	CASSYTYLNTEAFF
TRBJ2-1	-	TRBV20-1	-	TGCAGTGCTAGGGGCCAGTACAATGAGCAGTTCTTC	CSARGQYNEQFF
TRBJ2-5	-	TRBV29-1	-	TGCAGCGTTTACAAGTACCAAGAGACCCAGTACTTC	CSVYKYQETQYF
TRBJ2-5	TRBD2	TRBV4-3	few	TGCGCCAGCAGCCAAGATTGGCCGGGGGGGGAGGAGACCCAGTACTTC	CASSQDWPGGEETQYF
TRBJ2-1	TRBD2	TRBV20-1	few	TGCAGTGCTAGCTCGGGTGGAGCGGGAGGCTCCTACAATGAGCAGTTCTTC	CSASSGGAGGSYNEQFF
TRBJ2-3	-	TRBV7-3	many	TGTGCCAGCAGCTTAGGCGGCGGGAACACAGATACGCAGTATTTT	CASSLGGGNTDTQYF
TRBJ2-3	-	TRBV7-2	-	TGTGCCAGCAGCTTAGGCGGGCCTAGACGGGATACGCAGTATTTT	CASSLGGPRRDTQYF
TRBJ1-2	-	TRBV27	-	TGTGCCAGCGGCACAACCTGGCAGGGTGGCTATGGCTACACCTTC	CASGTTWQGGYGYTF
TRBJ1-3	-	TRBV7-2	many	TGTGCCAGCAGCCGCCCGGCTGTAAGAAACACCATATATTTT	CASSRPAVRNTIYF
TRBJ1-4	TRBD1	TRBV2	-	TGTGCCAGCAGGGCCGGGACAGGGGTCAAAAAACTGTTTTTT	CASRAGTGVKKLFF
TRBJ1-2	-	TRBV11-3	-	TGTGCCAGCAGCACAGTCGACTATGGCTACACCTTC	CASSTVDYGYTF
TRBJ1-1	-	TRBV19	-	TGTGCCAGTAGTATCTCGGCGAACACTGAAGCTTTCTTT	CASSISANTEAFF
TRBJ2-3	-	TRBV29-1	-	TGCAGCGTTTTGTGGCGCATCGACACAGATACGCAGTATTTT	CSVLWRIDTDTQYF
TRBJ2-3	-	TRBV2	-	TGTGCCAGCAGTGGCACACCCGGGACATCAGCCAGAGATACGCAGTATTTT	CASSGTPGTSARDTQYF
TRBJ1-5	TRBD1	TRBV19	few	TGTGCCAGTAGTAGGACCGCGGGACAGAGCAATCAGCCCCAGCATTTT	CASSRTAGQSNQPQHF
TRBJ1-2	TRBD1	TRBV9	-	TGTGCCAGCAGCACTTACTCCTCCGGGACAGGGTCCTTTAACTATGGCTACACCTTC	CASSTYSSGTGSFNYGYTF
TRBJ2-1	TRBD2	TRBV5-6	-	TGTGCCAGCAGTAAGACTAGCAGCTCCTACAATGAGCAGTTCTTC	CASSKTSSSYNEQFF
TRBJ2-1	-	TRBV7-2	-	TGTGCCAGCAGCCACCCCAGGGCGAGTAATGAGCAGTTCTTC	CASSHPRASNEQFF
TRBJ2-2	-	TRBV28	few	TGTGCCAGCAGCCTTATCCAGGGAGCAGGGACCGGGGAGCTGTTTTTT	CASSLIQGAGTGELFF
TRBJ2-1	TRBD2	TRBV19	few	TGTGCCAGTAGTTCCCGACTAGCGGGAGGCCTCTACAATGAGCAGTTCTTC	CASSSRLAGGLYNEQFF
TRBJ2-3	-	TRBV10-3	-	TGTGCCATCAGATGGGACGGTAGCACAGATACGCAGTATTTT	CAIRWDGSTDTQYF
TRBJ1-5	TRBD1	TRBV19	-	TGTGCCAGTAGTGGGGCGGACAGGGGGCAGCCCCAGCATTTT	CASSGADRGQPQHF
TRBJ2-5	-	TRBV4-3	-	TGCGCCAGCAGCCAAGATTTGTTTAGGAGCGGGCAAGAGACCCAGTACTTC	CASSQDLFRSGQETQYF
TRBJ2-5	-	TRBV12-3/TRBV12-4	once	TGTGCCAGCAGTTTCGGAGGGAGCGTGAAGACCCAGTACTTC	CASSFGGSVKTQYF
TRBJ2-3	-	TRBV7-6	few	TGTGCCAGCAGTTATCGGGGTTCCCTCTCTCCAACAGATACGCAGTATTTT	CASSYRGSLSPTDTQYF
TRBJ1-1	TRBD1	TRBV5-4	-	TGTGCCAGCAGCTATGCCTCAGGGACAGGGCAAGGGACTGAAGCTTTCTTT	CASSYASGTGQGTEAFF
TRBJ2-5	TRBD1	TRBV12-3/TRBV12-4	few	TGTGCCAGCAGCGGGGACAGTCCGGGGGAGACCCAGTACTTC	CASSGDSPGETQYF
TRBJ2-1	TRBD2	TRBV11-2	few	TGTGCCAGCAGATCGGGACTAGCGGGAGGGCCTGGTTACAATGAGCAGTTCTTC	CASRSGLAGGPGYNEQFF
TRBJ2-1	TRBD2	TRBV11-2	few	TGTGCCAGCAGCTTAGGGACTAGCGGGAGATTTAATGAGCAGTTCTTC	CASSLGTSGRFNEQFF
TRBJ2-3	-	TRBV7-2	few	TGTGCCAGCAGCTTAGCGCAGGGCGTCCACACAGATACGCAGTATTTT	CASSLAQGVHTDTQYF
TRBJ2-7	-	TRBV7-9	few	TGTGCCAGCAGCTTAGCGGGCAGGATGTACGAGCAGTACTTC	CASSLAGRMYEQYF
TRBJ2-1	TRBD1	TRBV7-9	-	TGTGCCAGCAGCCCCGGAGGGGACAGGAGATACAATGAGCAGTTCTTC	CASSPGGDRRYNEQFF
TRBJ1-2	-	TRBV6-5	-	TGTGCCAGCAGCGGGATAGGAACGACAGAAGGGAATGGCTACACCTTC	CASSGIGTTEGNGYTF
TRBJ1-1	-	TRBV30	-	TGTGCCTGGGGAGCTCTCGGGGCTTTCTTT	CAWGALGAFF
TRBJ2-5	TRBD2	TRBV4-3	-	TGCGCCAGCAGCCAAGGCGGGACTAGCGGGAGAGAGACCCAGTACTTC	CASSQGGTSGRETQYF
TRBJ1-5	-	TRBV7-8	few	TGTGCCAGCAGCCTGTTCAGGGTTGGCAATCAGCCCCAGCATTTT	CASSLFRVGNQPQHF
TRBJ2-2	TRBD1	TRBV4-3	-	TGCGCCAGCAGCCAACCGGGACAGAGCACCGGGGAGCTGTTTTTT	CASSQPGQSTGELFF
TRBJ2-4	-	TRBV12-3/TRBV12-4	-	TGTGCCAGCAGCTCTTTGGCGGACATTCAGTACTTC	CASSSLADIQYF
TRBJ1-2	-	TRBV28	many	TGTGCCAGCAGTCCCCCAAATGATTATGGCTACACCTTC	CASSPPNDYGYTF